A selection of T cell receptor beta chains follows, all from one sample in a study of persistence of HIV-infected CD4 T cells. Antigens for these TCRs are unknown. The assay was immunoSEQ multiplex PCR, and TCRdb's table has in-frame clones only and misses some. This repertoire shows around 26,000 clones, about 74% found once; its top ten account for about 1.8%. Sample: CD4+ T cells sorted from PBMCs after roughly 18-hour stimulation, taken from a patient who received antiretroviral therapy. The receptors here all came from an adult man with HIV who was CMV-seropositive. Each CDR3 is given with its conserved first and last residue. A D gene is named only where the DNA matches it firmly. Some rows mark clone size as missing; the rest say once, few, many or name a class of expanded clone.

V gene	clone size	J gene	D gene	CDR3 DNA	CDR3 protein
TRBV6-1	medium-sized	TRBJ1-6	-	TGTGCCAGCAGTGACGGCAGGAGGAATTCACCCCTCCACTTT	CASSDGRRNSPLHF
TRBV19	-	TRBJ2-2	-	TGTGCCAGTACCCCCCGGGCCCCGGGGACCGGGGAGCTGTTTTTT	CASTPRAPGTGELFF
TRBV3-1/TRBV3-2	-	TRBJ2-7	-	TGTGCCAGCAGCCAAGGGGCGCAGTCCTACGAGCAGTACTTC	CASSQGAQSYEQYF
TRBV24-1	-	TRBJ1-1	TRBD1	TGTGCCACCAGAAGACAGGGTAACACTGAAGCTTTCTTT	CATRRQGNTEAFF
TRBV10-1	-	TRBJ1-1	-	TGCGCCAGCAGTTCTGTATGGACAGCAACTATGAACACTGAAGCTTTCTTT	CASSSVWTATMNTEAFF
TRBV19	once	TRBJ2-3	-	TGTGCCAGTAGTATAAGGGGCGGGGCCACAGATACGCAGTATTTT	CASSIRGGATDTQYF
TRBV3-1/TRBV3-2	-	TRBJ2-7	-	TGTGCCAGCAGCCAACGGATATTAGAGCAGTACTTC	CASSQRILEQYF
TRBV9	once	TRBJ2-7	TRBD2	TGTGCCAGCAGCCCGCGGGGGGACGCCTACGAGCAGTACTTC	CASSPRGDAYEQYF
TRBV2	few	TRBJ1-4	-	TGTGCCAGCAGTCTGACGGGGAAGGGGAATGAAAAACTGTTTTTT	CASSLTGKGNEKLFF
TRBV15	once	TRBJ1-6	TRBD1	TGTGCCACCAGCAGAGACCCCCCCCACAGGGGAGGCAATTCACCCCTCCACTTT	CATSRDPPHRGGNSPLHF